The text below deals with one T cell receptor (beta chain). Its antigen is unidentified. The TCR beta cDNA came from 5'RACE template switching with UMIs. Each CDR3 protein gets one entry in TCRdb, which reprocessed the 5' RACE reads and gives no DNA. Found here are fewer than 400,000 distinct CDR3 sequences; the top ten clones hold roughly 5.2%. The data derive from a study of T cells expressing NK-cell markers. Turning to the study itself: Eight donors were sequenced, seven testing HCMV-seropositive and one testing seronegative. Study-level points and caveats: These clonotypes, the leaders elsewhere, also led the CD3+CD56-NKG2C+ fraction in a handful of donors.

The CDR3 runs 14 residues. The germline V gene has CDR1 KGHSH and CDR2 LQKENI. The material sequenced was blood T cells: a sorted CD56 or NKG2C T cell subset, CD4+ or CD8+ T cells, or bulk PBMC T cells (not recorded which). The rearrangement joins TRBV18 to TRBJ1-1; TCRdb selects TRBD1, and the lack of DNA leaves this call unchecked. This TCR came from a man aged 18 to 69 in good health. The CDR3 reads CASSKQGRDTEAFF.